This entry lists 13 T cell receptor beta chains sequenced from one sample in a study of blood T cell repertoires in COVID-19. Only in-frame clones appear in the TCRdb table, and some are missing; sequencing was by immunoSEQ multiplex PCR. The sample holds approximately 150,000 clones; 88% are singletons and the top ten take more than 2%. Sequenced input: peripheral blood. Every receptor here comes from a man aged 50-60 years who had recovered from COVID-19.

The rearrangement links TRBV18 to TRBJ2-5; TRBD1 is a possible D gene (6 bases). The V gene lost 1 base and the J gene lost 4 bases, with 13 bases spanning the gap. This CDR3 has 15 amino acids. CDR1 KGHSH and CDR2 LQKENI come from the germline V gene. CDR3 loop: CASSPLGDKRETQYF. DNA for the CDR3: TGTGCCAGCTCACCACTAGGGGACAAGAGAGAGACCCAGTACTTC.

The chain links TRBV6-5 to TRBJ2-7; tentative D call: TRBD2 (6 bases). V was trimmed by 6 bases and J by 7 bases, leaving 13 bases between them. The germline CDR1 and CDR2 sequences are MNHEY and SVGAGI. This CDR3 is built from 12 residues. CDR3 residues: CASSPGLVEQYF. The CDR3 bases are TGTGCCAGCAGCCCGGGACTCGTGGAGCAGTACTTC.

This rearrangement joins TRBV6-6 to TRBJ2-2, with D tentatively TRBD2 (6 bases). V lost 2 bases and J lost 4, with 11 bases in between. The germline V gene encodes CDR1 MNHNY and CDR2 SVGAGI (reference sequence). The CDR3 runs 15 residues. CDR3: CASSYDGGATGELFF. The CDR3, as DNA: TGTGCCAGCAGTTACGATGGCGGGGCCACCGGGGAGCTGTTTTTT.

The rearrangement uses TRBV5-4 and TRBJ1-3, with a tentative D call TRBD1 (6 bases). Germline V gene sequence: CDR1 SGHNT, CDR2 YYREEE (reference sequence). The CDR3 spans 15 residues. The ends were cut back, 7 bases at V and 0 bases at J, with 14 bases in the middle. Here the CDR3 DNA reads TGTGCCAGCCTGCACAGGGAGAGCTCTGGAAACACCATATATTTT. This codes for CASLHRESSGNTIYF.

This rearrangement joins TRBV7-3 to TRBJ2-3, with 8 bases fitting TRBD2. V dropped 5 bases and J dropped 4; count of bases not matched to a gene: 8. This CDR3 is 15 amino acids long. Germline V gives CDR1 SGHTA, CDR2 FQGTGA. DNA of the CDR3: TGTGCCAGCAGCCTTCTTAGCGGGGTCGCAGATACGCAGTATTTT. Protein sequence: CASSLLSGVADTQYF. Variable domain in full (rest from reference TRBV7-3 and TRBJ2-3): GAGVSQTPSNKVTEKGKYVELRCDPISGHTALYWYRQSLGQGPEFLIYFQGTGAADDSGLPNDRFFAVRPEGSVSTLKIQRTERGDSAVYLCASSLLSGVADTQYFGPGTRLTVL.

This chain joins TRBV5-1 and TRBJ2-2, with TRBD1 as a possible D gene (5 bases). This CDR3 region has 14 residues. The ends were cut back, 0 bases at V and 5 bases at J, with 8 bases in the middle. Germline-derived CDR1 and CDR2 are SGHRS and YFSETQ. CDR3 region: CASSLEGATGELFF. The CDR3 DNA reads TGCGCCAGCAGCTTGGAAGGGGCGACCGGGGAGCTGTTTTTT.

The rearrangement uses TRBV7-2 and TRBJ2-5; D possibly corresponds to TRBD2 (7 bases). Between the trimmed V and J ends, which lost 1 base and 5 bases, there was a span of 20 bases. The CDR3 contains 17 residues. Per the germline V gene, CDR1 is SGHTA and CDR2 is FQGNSA. The CDR3 sequence: CASSLEGTRGRFETQYF. In DNA, the CDR3 is TGTGCCAGCAGCTTAGAGGGGACGCGGGGGCGCTTTGAGACCCAGTACTTC.

The chain links TRBV2 to TRBJ1-5; 8 bases agree with TRBD1. CDR1 and CDR2 from the germline V gene are SNHLY and FYNNEI. The trim removed 6 bases at V and 5 bases at J, leaving 6 bases unmatched. The CDR3 extends over 14 amino acids. Here the CDR3 DNA reads TGTGCCAGCAGCCGACAGGGGACCCATCAGCCCCAGCATTTT. This codes for CASSRQGTHQPQHF.

The chain combines TRBV5-4 with TRBJ2-2; 7 bases match TRBD1. The germline V gene encodes CDR1 SGHNT and CDR2 YYREEE (reference sequence). The V segment lost 2 bases and the J segment 6 bases; nucleotides outside the gene matches: 7. This CDR3 comprises 15 residues. CDR3 sequence reads: CASSFSGQGAGELFF. CDR3 DNA: TGTGCCAGCAGCTTTAGTGGGCAGGGGGCCGGGGAGCTGTTTTTT.

This clone has only a few counts. The gene calls are TRBV5-1 and TRBJ2-2; D gene unclear. The V gene's germline CDR1 is SGHRS and CDR2 YFSETQ. This CDR3 has 14 residues. The V end lost 4 bases, the J end lost 4 bases, and 11 bases lay between the germline ends. As DNA, the CDR3 is TGCGCCAGCAGCATTTTGATAGCCACCGGGGAGCTGTTTTTT. As protein: CASSILIATGELFF.

This chain connects TRBV4-1 to TRBJ1-3; TRBD1 matches 7 bases. V lost 2 bases, J lost 2 bases, and 3 bases stayed unmatched. Germline V gene sequence: CDR1 MGHRA, CDR2 YSYEKL. This CDR3 region has 15 residues. CDR3 loop: CASSQSDRAGNTIYF. The CDR3 nucleotides read TGCGCCAGCAGCCAAAGTGACAGGGCTGGAAACACCATATATTTT.

The chain joins TRBV5-1 to TRBJ1-1; TRBD1 agrees at 7 bases. Germline values: CDR1 SGHRS, CDR2 YFSETQ. This CDR3 comprises 15 residues. Trimming took 0 bases from V and 5 from J; bases not matched to a gene: 7. The CDR3 DNA reads TGCGCCAGCAGCTTGGGGCAGGGGGTGACGACTGAAGCTTTCTTT. This translates into CASSLGQGVTTEAFF.

This clone was detected a few times. The chain is built from TRBV5-5 and TRBJ2-1, with 7 bases matching TRBD2. In germline, CDR1 is SGHKS, CDR2 YYEKEE (reference sequence). V was clipped by 2 bases and J by 8 bases; unmatched bases: 10. This CDR3 has 15 amino acids. The CDR3 spells CASSFNGRTYDEQFF. CDR3 nucleotides: TGTGCCAGCAGCTTCAACGGGAGGACGTACGATGAGCAGTTCTTC.